This TCR beta chain was observed in a study of T cell changes during pregnancy in multiple sclerosis. Concerning this clone itself: Within the sample, other DNA sequences also encode this same CDR3.

Assay used: immunoSEQ multiplex PCR; TCRdb lists only in-frame clones, some missing. The sample has approximately 100,000 clones, about 91% seen once. Germline lookup yields CDR1 MDHEN and CDR2 SYDVKM. The V and J ends lost 2 bases and 0 bases respectively, with 8 bases between them. The CDR3 covers 14 residues. Sequences were derived from peripheral blood, sampled after pregnancy. The rearrangement joins TRBV28 to TRBJ2-7, with a possible D match to TRBD2 (5 bases). The receptor was isolated from a female donor in good health, enrolled as a control in a pregnancy study. The CDR3, as DNA: TGTGCCAGCAGTTTAGCGGGTAGCTCCTACGAGCAGTACTTC. Translated, it gives CASSLAGSSYEQYF. Full variable domain (missing parts from reference TRBV28 and TRBJ2-7): DVKVTQSSRYLVKRTGEKVFLECVQDMDHENMFWYRQDPGLGLRLIYFSYDVKMKEKGDIPEGYSVSREKKERFSLILESASTNQTSMYLCASSLAGSSYEQYFGPGTRLTVT.